The T cell receptor beta chain under discussion was sequenced for a study of CXCR3-negative and CXCR3-positive naive CD8 T cells. Each CD8+ T cell subset was sorted in triplicate, some 270,000 cells each. The authors gated naive CD8+ T cells as CD45RO-CCR7+CD27+CD95-. With regard to this clonotype: Its antigen is currently unknown.

Each TRB cDNA library was prepared by 5' RACE (with UMI labels). Reprocessing the 5' RACE reads, TCRdb reports a single entry for every CDR3 protein and omits DNA. The sample data list some 120,000 distinct CDR3 sequences. General observations from the study: Comparison of naive cells showed more hydrophobic TRB CDR3s in CXCR3-positive than in CXCR3-negative naive cells. Freshly isolated PBMCs were used in most assays, given partial CXCR3 loss after freezing.

The CDR3 runs to 15 residues. Germline CDR1 and CDR2: SGHTA and FQGTGA. This receptor was obtained from a human donor in good health. Some clones in this sample may be carry-over from other donors' samples. Input material: naive CXCR3+ CD8+ T cells from blood. Subset in this sample: CD45RO-CCR7+CD27+CD95- naive CD8+ T cells expressing CXCR3 (TNR3+). The chain combines TRBV7-3 with TRBJ2-1. The CDR3 here is CASSQLERAYNEQFF.